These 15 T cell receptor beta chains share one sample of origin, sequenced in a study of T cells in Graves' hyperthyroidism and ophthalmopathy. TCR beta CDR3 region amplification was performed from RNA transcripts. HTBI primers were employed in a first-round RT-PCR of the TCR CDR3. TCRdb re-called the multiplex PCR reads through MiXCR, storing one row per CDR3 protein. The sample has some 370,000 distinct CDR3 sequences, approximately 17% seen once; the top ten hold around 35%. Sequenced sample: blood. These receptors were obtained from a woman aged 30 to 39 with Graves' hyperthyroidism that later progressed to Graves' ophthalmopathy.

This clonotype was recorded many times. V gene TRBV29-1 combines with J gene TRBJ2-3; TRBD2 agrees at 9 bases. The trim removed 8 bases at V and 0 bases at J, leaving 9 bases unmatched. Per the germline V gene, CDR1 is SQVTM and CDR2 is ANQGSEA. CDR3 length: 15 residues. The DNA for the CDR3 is TGCAGCCTTGCCCTAGCGGGGCGTAGCACAGATACGCAGTATTTT. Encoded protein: CSLALAGRSTDTQYF.

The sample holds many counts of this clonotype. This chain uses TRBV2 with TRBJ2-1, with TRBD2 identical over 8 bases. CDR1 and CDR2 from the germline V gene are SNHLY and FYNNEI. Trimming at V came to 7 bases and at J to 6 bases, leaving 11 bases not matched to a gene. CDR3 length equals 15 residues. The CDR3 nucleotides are TGTGCCAGCAACCTTCCGGGACTAGTGGGCAATGAGCAGTTCTTC. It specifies CASNLPGLVGNEQFF.

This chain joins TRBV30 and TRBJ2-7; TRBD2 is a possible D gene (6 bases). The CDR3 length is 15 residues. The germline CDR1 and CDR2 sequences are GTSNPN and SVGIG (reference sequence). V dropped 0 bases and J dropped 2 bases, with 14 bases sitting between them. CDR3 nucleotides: TGTGCCTGGAGTGTATTGGGCGGGGAGACCTACGAGCAGTACTTC. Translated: CAWSVLGGETYEQYF.

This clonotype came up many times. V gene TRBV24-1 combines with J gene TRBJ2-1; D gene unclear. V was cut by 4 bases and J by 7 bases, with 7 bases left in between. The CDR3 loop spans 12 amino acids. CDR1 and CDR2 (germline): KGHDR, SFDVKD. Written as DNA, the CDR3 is TGTGCCACCAGTGACCCCGGGAATGAGCAGTTCTTC. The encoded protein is CATSDPGNEQFF.

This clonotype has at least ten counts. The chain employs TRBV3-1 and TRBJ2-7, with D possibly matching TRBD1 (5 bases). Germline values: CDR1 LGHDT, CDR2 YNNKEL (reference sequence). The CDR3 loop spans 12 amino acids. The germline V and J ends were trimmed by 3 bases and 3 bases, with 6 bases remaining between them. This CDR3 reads CASSQTVYEQYF. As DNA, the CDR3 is TGTGCCAGCAGCCAGACAGTCTACGAGCAGTACTTC.

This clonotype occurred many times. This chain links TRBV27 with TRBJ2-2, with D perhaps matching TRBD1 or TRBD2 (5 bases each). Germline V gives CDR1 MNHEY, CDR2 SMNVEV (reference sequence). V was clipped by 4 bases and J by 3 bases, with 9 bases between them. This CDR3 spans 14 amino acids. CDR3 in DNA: TGTGCCAGCAGTTGGGACCTAGACACCGGGGAGCTGTTTTTT. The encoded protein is CASSWDLDTGELFF.

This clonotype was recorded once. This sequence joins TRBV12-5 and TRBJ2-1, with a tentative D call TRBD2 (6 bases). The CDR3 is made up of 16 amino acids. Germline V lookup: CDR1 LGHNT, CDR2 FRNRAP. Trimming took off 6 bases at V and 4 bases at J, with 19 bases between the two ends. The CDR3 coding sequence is TGTGCTAGTGGCCCCTCCCGACTAGAGAGGTACAATGAGCAGTTCTTC. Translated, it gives CASGPSRLERYNEQFF.

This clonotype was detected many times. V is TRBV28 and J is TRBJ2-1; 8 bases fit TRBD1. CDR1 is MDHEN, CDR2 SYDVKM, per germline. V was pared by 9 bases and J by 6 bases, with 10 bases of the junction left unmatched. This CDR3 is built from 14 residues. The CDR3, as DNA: TGTGCCAGTGTTTCAGGGGGCTTATTCAATGAGCAGTTCTTC. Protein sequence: CASVSGGLFNEQFF.

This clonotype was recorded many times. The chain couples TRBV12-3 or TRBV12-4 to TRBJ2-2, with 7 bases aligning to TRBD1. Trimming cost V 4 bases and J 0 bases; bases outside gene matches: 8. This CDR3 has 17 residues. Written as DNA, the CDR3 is TGTGCCAGCAGTTCCACCCTGGGACAGTCGAACACCGGGGAGCTGTTTTTT. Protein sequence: CASSSTLGQSNTGELFF.

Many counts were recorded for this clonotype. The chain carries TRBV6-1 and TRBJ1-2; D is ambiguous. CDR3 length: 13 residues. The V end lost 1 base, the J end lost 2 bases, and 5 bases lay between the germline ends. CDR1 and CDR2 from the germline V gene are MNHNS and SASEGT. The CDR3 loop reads CASSEEQNYGYTF. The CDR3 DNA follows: TGTGCCAGCAGTGAAGAACAGAACTATGGCTACACCTTC.

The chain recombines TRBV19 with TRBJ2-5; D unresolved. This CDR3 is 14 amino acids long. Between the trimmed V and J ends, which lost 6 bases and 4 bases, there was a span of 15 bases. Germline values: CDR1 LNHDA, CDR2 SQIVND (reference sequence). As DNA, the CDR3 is TGTGCCAGTAGCCGGGCGGAAGGCCCAGAGACCCAGTACTTC. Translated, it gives CASSRAEGPETQYF.

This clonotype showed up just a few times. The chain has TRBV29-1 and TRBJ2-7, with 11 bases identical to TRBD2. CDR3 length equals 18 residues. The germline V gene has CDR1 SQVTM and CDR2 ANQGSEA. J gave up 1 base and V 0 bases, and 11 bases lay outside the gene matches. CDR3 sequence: CSVEDVGSSGGFSYEQYF. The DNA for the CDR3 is TGCAGCGTTGAAGATGTGGGGTCTAGCGGGGGGTTTTCCTACGAGCAGTACTTC.

The CDR3 loop is CSARDLAGGSTDTQYF. CDR3 in DNA: TGCAGTGCTAGAGATCTAGCGGGGGGAAGCACAGATACGCAGTATTTT. The rearrangement uses TRBV20-1 and TRBJ2-3, with 11 bases that match TRBD2. CDR3 length: 16 amino acids. Germline V gene data show CDR1 as DFQATT and CDR2 as SNEGSKA (reference sequence). The junction had 2 bases not matched to a gene; V was cut back by 0 bases and J by 0 bases.

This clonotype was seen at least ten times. The CDR3 region is CASSSVFGQGTEAFF. In DNA, the CDR3 is TGTGCCAGCAGTTCCGTATTTGGACAGGGAACTGAAGCTTTCTTT. This chain joins TRBV12-3 or TRBV12-4 and TRBJ1-1; 8 bases are shared with TRBD1. Trimming took 4 bases from V and 5 from J; bases not matched to a gene: 9. This CDR3 has 15 amino acids.

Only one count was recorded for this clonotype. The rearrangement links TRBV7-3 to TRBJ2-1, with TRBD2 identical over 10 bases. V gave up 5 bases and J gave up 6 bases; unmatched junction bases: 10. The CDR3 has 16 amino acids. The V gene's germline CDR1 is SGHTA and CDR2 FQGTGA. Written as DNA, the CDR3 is TGTGCCAGCAGCCCAAGGGTGCTAGCGGGGGTCAATGAGCAGTTCTTC. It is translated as CASSPRVLAGVNEQFF.